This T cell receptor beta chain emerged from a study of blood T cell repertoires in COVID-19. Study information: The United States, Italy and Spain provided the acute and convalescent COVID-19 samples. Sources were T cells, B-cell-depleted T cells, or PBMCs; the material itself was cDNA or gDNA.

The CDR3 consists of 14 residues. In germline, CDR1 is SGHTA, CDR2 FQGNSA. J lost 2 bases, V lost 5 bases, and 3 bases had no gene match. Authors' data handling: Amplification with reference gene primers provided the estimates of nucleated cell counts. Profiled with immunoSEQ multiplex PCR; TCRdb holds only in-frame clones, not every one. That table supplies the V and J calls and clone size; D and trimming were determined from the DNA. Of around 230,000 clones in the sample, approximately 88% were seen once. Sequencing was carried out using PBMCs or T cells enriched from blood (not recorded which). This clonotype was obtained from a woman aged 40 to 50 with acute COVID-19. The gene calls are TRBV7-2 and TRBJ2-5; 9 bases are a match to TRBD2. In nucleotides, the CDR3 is TGTGCCAGCAGCCTTAGCGGGAGTCAAGAGACCCAGTACTTC. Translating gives CASSLSGSQETQYF.